The 4 T cell receptor beta chains given below trace back to one sample, sequenced in a study of post-analysis software for immune sequencing data. Study-level points and caveats: Patients showed TRBV5-6, TRBV5-1 and TRBV20-1 among a few TRBV segments more frequent than in controls.

Built from TCR beta cDNA, the libraries had unique molecular identifiers in them. Via MiXCR, TCRdb re-called the PCR reads, giving one row per CDR3 protein. The table lists 750,000 to 950,000 distinct CDR3 sequences, about 43% of them singletons. No cognate antigen is known for these TCRs. Sequenced sample: blood. The receptors were gathered from a girl aged 10 to 17 with multiple sclerosis.

This clonotype was seen more than once but under ten times. V usage is TRBV11-2 and J usage is TRBJ1-6; D is unclear. The germline V gene encodes CDR1 SGHAT and CDR2 FQNNGV. Trimming took 4 bases from V and 0 from J, leaving 1 base between them. The CDR3 runs to 13 residues. The CDR3 DNA reads TGTGCCAGCAGCTCCTCCTATAATTCACCCCTCCACTTT. Protein: CASSSSYNSPLHF. The full variable domain, completed using reference TRBV11-2 and TRBJ1-6, is EAGVAQSPRYKIIEKRQSVAFWCNPISGHATLYWYQQILGQGPKLLIQFQNNGVVDDSQLPKDRFSAERLKGVDSTLKIQPAKLEDSAVYLCASSSSYNSPLHFGNGTRLTVT.

The gene calls are TRBV12-3 or TRBV12-4 and TRBJ1-1; D gene ambiguous. The V and J ends lost 1 base and 10 bases respectively, with 16 bases between them. CDR3 length: 14 amino acids. The CDR3 reads CASSLVGEGLRAFF. The CDR3 nucleotides are TGTGCCAGCAGTTTAGTCGGGGAGGGCCTGAGAGCTTTCTTT.

The rearrangement links TRBV7-3 to TRBJ2-1, with 7 bases aligning to TRBD2. CDR1 is SGHTA, CDR2 FQGTGA, per germline. With V trimmed by 3 bases and J by 8 bases, 7 bases remained unmatched. CDR3 length equals 14 residues. CDR3 DNA sequence: TGTGCCAGCAGCTTCTCGGCGGGGAGGGATGAGCAGTTCTTC. Encoded protein: CASSFSAGRDEQFF.

This clonotype appeared a few times. The chain employs TRBV6-2 or TRBV6-3 and TRBJ2-1, with D unclear. The CDR3 consists of 13 residues. Germline V CDR1 and CDR2: MNHEY, SVGEGT. The V end was cut by 5 bases, the J end by 7 bases, with 12 bases between. CDR3 DNA: TGTGCCAGCAGTCCCCGTTCTTTGAATGAGCAGTTCTTC. Its protein is CASSPRSLNEQFF.